This T cell receptor beta chain was found in a study of blood T cell repertoires in COVID-19. Study overall: Specimens from acute and convalescent COVID-19 originated in the United States, Italy and Spain. PBMCs, B-cell-depleted T cells, or T cells were the source of the cDNA or gDNA that made up the material.

As originally analysed: Cell counts per sample came from amplifying reference gene primers. The assay was immunoSEQ multiplex PCR, and TCRdb's table has in-frame clones only and misses some. The DNA gave D and trimming, while V, J and clone size come from that table. The sample comprises about 68,000 clones, approximately 83% of which are singletons, and 1.4% rests with the top ten. The origin of this receptor is an older woman with acute or convalescent COVID-19. Sequencing was performed on peripheral blood.

The DNA for the CDR3 is TGTGCCAGCAGAGCTCCGACAGGGCTAAACACTGAAGCTTTCTTT. Residues: CASRAPTGLNTEAFF. The chain uses TRBV21-1 and TRBJ1-1; the table's D call, TRBD1, has no DNA check behind it. TRBV21-1 is noted as a pseudogene. The CDR3 runs to 15 residues.